The 6 T cell receptor beta chains given below trace back to one sample, sequenced in a study of T-cell reconstitution after alpha-beta-depleted transplantation in children (TCRdb year 2016). The method was PCR. Sequencing took place on an Illumina HiSeq 2500. Molecular barcoding was employed in the preparation of TCR libraries, with unique molecular identifiers being used to normalize TCRbeta repertoire quantification. TCRdb trimmed the raw reads at Q25, called clones with MiXCR and kept productive beta chains. Merged by CDR3 protein, the rows form single entries marked with the most common genes and DNA. Within this sample are some 640,000 distinct CDR3 sequences, with approximately 16% of them counted one time only. Over 0.95% of the sample is held by the ten biggest clonotypes. The sample consisted of PBMCs from the stem cell graft donor, taken from the stem cell graft. The source is a human donor who donated a stem cell graft to a child with acute myeloid leukemia.

This clonotype was observed many times. The V call is TRBV20-1, the J call TRBJ2-7; possible D gene TRBD1, 6 bases. V was trimmed by 4 bases and J by 3 bases, leaving 13 bases between them. The CDR3 has 13 amino acids. Germline V gene lookup returns CDR1 DFQATT and CDR2 SNEGSKA (reference sequence). The chain's CDR3 is CSAIYTGNYEQYF. DNA for the CDR3: TGCAGTGCTATCTACACAGGGAACTACGAGCAGTACTTC.

There are many counts of this clonotype. V and J are TRBV20-1 and TRBJ2-1; maybe TRBD2 (6 bases). V gave up 0 bases and J gave up 3 bases, with 12 bases separating them. The CDR3 loop spans 15 amino acids. In germline, CDR1 is DFQATT, CDR2 SNEGSKA (reference sequence). This CDR3 reads CSARDGFGGYNEQFF. The CDR3 DNA follows: TGCAGTGCTAGAGATGGGTTCGGGGGCTACAATGAGCAGTTCTTC.

This clonotype was detected many times. The chain has TRBV20-1 and TRBJ2-7, with 7 bases identical to TRBD2. Trimming took 2 bases from V and 0 from J; bases not matched to a gene: 7. The CDR3 has 15 residues. Germline CDR1 reads DFQATT; CDR2 reads SNEGSKA (reference sequence). For the CDR3, the DNA is TGCAGTGCTAGAAACCTAGCGGAAAGCTCCTACGAGCAGTACGTC. Its protein product is CSARNLAESSYEQYV.

The chain combines TRBV7-3 with TRBJ2-1, with D possibly TRBD2 on 6 matching bases. The length of the CDR3 is 14 residues. Germline assignment: CDR1 SGHTA and CDR2 FQGTGA. The V end lost 3 bases, the J end lost 5 bases, and 11 bases lay between the germline ends. Here the CDR3 reads CASSFRDFNNEQFF. CDR3 coding DNA: TGTGCCAGCAGCTTCCGGGACTTCAACAATGAGCAGTTCTTC.

This rearrangement joins TRBV4-1 to TRBJ2-2, with 9 bases identical to TRBD2. The CDR3 consists of 19 residues. The trim removed 4 bases at V and 3 bases at J, leaving 15 bases unmatched. Germline CDR1 reads MGHRA; CDR2 reads YSYEKL. The CDR3: CASSPHGSGGVQDTGELFF. Here the CDR3 DNA reads TGCGCCAGCAGCCCCCATGGTAGCGGGGGAGTCCAGGACACCGGGGAGCTGTTTTTT.

The table lists this clonotype with many counts. V gene TRBV7-2 combines with J gene TRBJ2-6, with D possibly TRBD1 on 6 matching bases. Between the trimmed V and J ends, which lost 3 bases and 1 base, there was a span of 7 bases. The CDR3 spans 15 residues. Per the germline V gene, CDR1 is SGHTA and CDR2 is FQGNSA. The CDR3 reads CASSFTGSGANVLTF. CDR3 nucleotide sequence: TGTGCCAGCAGCTTTACAGGGTCTGGGGCCAACGTCCTGACTTTC. The whole variable domain, remainder taken from reference TRBV7-2 and TRBJ2-6, is GAGVSQSPSNKVTEKGKDVELRCDPISGHTALYWYRQSLGQGLEFLIYFQGNSAPDKSGLPSDRFSAERTGGSVSTLTIQRTQQEDSAVYLCASSFTGSGANVLTFGAGSRLTVL.